This passage covers 5 T cell receptor beta chains from one sample sequenced in a study of cytomegalovirus exposure and HLA in healthy donors. Sequencing was performed with immunoSEQ multiplex PCR; in TCRdb, only in-frame clones are kept and a portion is missing. This sample has 90,000 to 150,000 clones; 70% to 90% occur once, and the top ten carry over 6%. Input material: PBMCs. The receptors derive from a woman younger than 35 in good health and CMV-seropositive.

The chain recombines TRBV9 with TRBJ2-1; 12 bases align to TRBD2. With V trimmed by 4 bases and J by 5 bases, 4 bases remained unmatched. Germline V gene sequence: CDR1 SGDLS, CDR2 YYNGEE. The CDR3 is 15 amino acids. CDR3 loop: CASSLAGGPHNEQFF. In DNA form, the CDR3 reads TGTGCCAGCAGCCTAGCGGGAGGGCCCCACAATGAGCAGTTCTTC.

CDR3 DNA sequence: TGCAGCGTAGACAGGGGGCCGGTGAACACTGAAGCTTTCTTT. It is translated as CSVDRGPVNTEAFF. J is TRBJ1-1 and V is TRBV29-1; 10 bases align to TRBD1. CDR1 and CDR2 from the germline V gene are SQVTM and ANQGSEA. V shed 6 bases and J 0 bases; nucleotides not matched to a gene: 4. The CDR3 runs to 14 residues.

The chain has TRBV11-3 and TRBJ2-7; no reliable D call. V was shortened by 3 bases and J by 3 bases, with 12 bases between the two germline ends. CDR3 size: 14 residues. In germline, CDR1 is SGHNT, CDR2 YENEEA. The CDR3 DNA follows: TGTGCCAGCAGCTTTGGGCTACTCTACTACGAGCAGTACTTC. This gives the protein CASSFGLLYYEQYF.

This rearrangement joins TRBV11-1 to TRBJ2-1, with 9 nucleotides matching TRBD2. J was trimmed by 5 bases and V by 3 bases; bases with no gene match: 2. Germline-derived CDR1 and CDR2 are SGHAT and FQDESV (reference sequence). This CDR3 has 14 amino acids. The CDR3 spells CASSFAGGNNEQFF. The CDR3 DNA sequence: TGTGCCAGCAGCTTTGCGGGAGGGAACAATGAGCAGTTCTTC. The entire variable domain, with the rest obtained from reference TRBV11-1 and TRBJ2-1, is as follows: EAEVAQSPRYKITEKSQAVAFWCDPISGHATLYWYRQILGQGPELLVQFQDESVVDDSQLPKDRFSAERLKGVDSTLKIQPAELGDSAMYLCASSFAGGNNEQFFGPGTRLTVL.

The chain employs TRBV5-4 and TRBJ1-2; 7 bases map to TRBD1. The CDR3 has 16 residues. Germline CDR1 SGHNT, CDR2 YYREEE (reference sequence). The trim removed 2 bases at V and 7 bases at J, leaving 14 bases unmatched. This CDR3 is CASSLRYRGSPRGYTF. The CDR3 bases are TGTGCCAGCAGCTTAAGGTACAGGGGTAGTCCCCGTGGCTACACCTTC.